These 14 T cell receptor beta chains were sequenced from one sample in a study of T cells in Graves' hyperthyroidism and ophthalmopathy. What was amplified from RNA transcripts were TCR beta CDR3 regions. A first-round RT-PCR of the TCR CDR3 used the HTBI primer set. TCRdb redid the calling of the multiplex PCR reads with MiXCR, one entry per CDR3 protein. The sample shows hundreds of thousands of distinct CDR3 sequences, about 25% of them seen only once. The sequenced sample was blood. The source is a man in his fifties with Graves' hyperthyroidism.

The J gene is TRBJ1-5, the V gene TRBV24-1; D remains unclear. There are 14 residues in the CDR3. From germline, CDR1 is KGHDR and CDR2 SFDVKD. V was trimmed by 3 bases and J by 13 bases, leaving 18 bases between them. The CDR3 spells CATSDPIAASPQHF. The CDR3 nucleotides read TGTGCCACCAGTGATCCAATCGCGGCCAGTCCTCAGCATTTT.

The table lists this clonotype with a few counts. This chain connects TRBV28 to TRBJ2-7; D might be TRBD1 or TRBD2, each matching 6 bases. Trimming pared 3 bases from V and 3 bases from J, leaving 12 bases between. Germline CDR1 is MDHEN and CDR2 is SYDVKM. The CDR3 is 14 amino acids. CDR3 in DNA: TGTGCCAGCAGTTTCGGAGGGGGGCTCTACGAGCAGTACTTC. Its protein is CASSFGGGLYEQYF.

This clonotype has at least ten counts. The CDR3 coding sequence is TGTGCCAGCAGCTTAGAAGGGACAGGCGTTTTGCAGTACTTC. Its translation is CASSLEGTGVLQYF. The rearrangement joins TRBV7-8 to TRBJ2-7; 8 nucleotides align to TRBD1. The length of the CDR3 is 14 residues. V shed 1 base, J shed 9 bases, and the junction held 8 bases outside the gene matches. Germline CDR1 reads SGHVS; CDR2 reads FQNEAQ.

This clonotype was seen a handful of times. The V gene is TRBV20-1, the J gene TRBJ2-3; 9 bases line up with TRBD1. V shed 4 bases, J shed 4 bases, and the junction held 9 bases outside the gene matches. The CDR3 is made up of 15 amino acids. Germline values: CDR1 DFQATT, CDR2 SNEGSKA (reference sequence). The CDR3: CSAIPGTGSADTQYF. CDR3 DNA sequence: TGCAGTGCTATTCCCGGGACAGGGAGCGCAGATACGCAGTATTTT.

This clonotype turned up a few times. CDR3 nucleotides: TGTGCCAGTAGTACCCGGTACACTGAAGCTTTCTTT. This sequence encodes CASSTRYTEAFF. The chain joins TRBV19 to TRBJ1-1; D gene ambiguous. Between the trimmed V and J ends, which lost 4 bases and 3 bases, there was a span of 6 bases. The CDR3 covers 12 residues. Per the germline V gene, CDR1 is LNHDA and CDR2 is SQIVND (reference sequence).

Ten or more counts support this clonotype. The V gene is TRBV20-1, the J gene TRBJ2-1; D unclear. The CDR3 has 12 residues. Trimming stripped 1 base from V and 5 bases from J, with 6 bases between. Germline V gene sequence: CDR1 DFQATT, CDR2 SNEGSKA (reference sequence). The CDR3 region is CSARVGNNEQFF. The CDR3 DNA reads as TGCAGTGCTAGAGTCGGCAACAATGAGCAGTTCTTC.

This clonotype occurred a few times. This chain links TRBV6-1 with TRBJ1-5; 11 bases map to TRBD1. The V gene end was trimmed by 10 bases and the J gene end by 6 bases; junction bases not matched to a gene: 11. The CDR3 is 15 residues long. The germline V gene has CDR1 MNHNS and CDR2 SASEGT. The CDR3 DNA reads as TGTGCCACATCTACCCTAGGGACAGGGGGTCAGCCCCAGCATTTT. Its protein is CATSTLGTGGQPQHF.

This clonotype is a singleton in its sample. J is TRBJ2-7 and V is TRBV5-1, with D perhaps TRBD1 (5 bases). In germline, CDR1 is SGHRS, CDR2 YFSETQ. This CDR3 comprises 14 residues. Trimming removed 2 bases at V and 4 bases at J, with 13 bases between. The CDR3 is CASSFGAGSYEQYF. CDR3 coding DNA: TGCGCCAGCAGCTTTGGGGCAGGGTCTTACGAGCAGTACTTC.

The CDR3 reads CASSYQNYGYTF. The CDR3 bases are TGTGCCAGCAGCTACCAAAACTATGGCTACACCTTC. This chain connects TRBV28 to TRBJ1-2; D is uncertain. CDR3 length: 12 residues. Germline lookup yields CDR1 MDHEN and CDR2 SYDVKM. With 6 bases removed from V and 2 bases from J, the gap between germline ends came to 7 bases.

CDR3 sequence: CASSYSISTGNYGYTF. DNA of the CDR3: TGTGCCAGCAGTTACTCGATTAGTACAGGGAACTATGGCTACACCTTC. The gene calls are TRBV6-5 and TRBJ1-2; possible D gene TRBD1, 6 bases. V was trimmed by 0 bases and J by 2 bases, leaving 13 bases between them. Germline V lookup: CDR1 MNHEY, CDR2 SVGAGI. The CDR3 covers 16 residues.

The sample holds many counts of this clonotype. The V and J genes are TRBV6-5 and TRBJ2-7; possibly TRBD2 for D (5 bases). Trimming took 0 bases from V and 3 from J, leaving 18 bases between them. Looked up from germline, CDR1 is MNHEY and CDR2 is SVGAGI. CDR3 length equals 17 residues. The CDR3 nucleotides are TGTGCCAGCAGTTACTCCATACGGCGGGCTCGGGACTACGAGCAGTACTTC. It translates to CASSYSIRRARDYEQYF.

This clonotype was picked up a small number of times. This chain connects TRBV19 to TRBJ2-1, with D uncertain. V shed 0 bases and J shed 8 bases, with 11 bases lying between them. CDR3 length equals 14 residues. Per the germline V gene, CDR1 is LNHDA and CDR2 is SQIVND (reference sequence). CDR3 loop: CASSIEHTRDEQFF. In DNA form, the CDR3 reads TGTGCCAGTAGTATAGAGCACACGAGAGATGAGCAGTTCTTC.

This clonotype appeared many times. The chain has TRBV11-1 and TRBJ2-7; D not certain. The V and J ends lost 3 bases and 1 base respectively, with 7 bases between them. The CDR3 has 13 amino acids. Germline V gives CDR1 SGHAT, CDR2 FQDESV (reference sequence). For the CDR3, the DNA is TGTGCCAGCAGCTTTGCAGTTTCCTACGAGCAGTACTTC. Protein: CASSFAVSYEQYF.

This clonotype has more than one count but fewer than ten. V and J are TRBV12-3 or TRBV12-4 and TRBJ2-1; 10 nucleotides align to TRBD2. This CDR3 has 13 residues. After removal of 6 bases from V and 7 bases from J, the junction contained 3 bases not matched to a gene. In DNA, the CDR3 is TGTGCCAGCAGGTCTAGCGGGAGTAATGAGCAGTTCTTC. Translating it yields CASRSSGSNEQFF.